This T cell receptor beta chain was recorded in a study of regulatory T cells in long-lasting Graves disease. Details on this clonotype: Its matching antigen is unknown.

Arm-PCR with iRepertoire HTBI primers amplified the CDR3 regions for these TCR beta libraries. TCRdb recomputed calls from the multiplex PCR reads with MiXCR, one row per CDR3 protein. The table lists some 470,000 distinct CDR3 sequences, roughly a fifth of them singletons. The V gene lost 7 bases and the J gene lost 2 bases, with 17 bases spanning the gap. The CDR3 spans 14 residues. Looked up from germline, CDR1 is SQVTM and CDR2 is ANQGSEA. The time point here: persistent/refractory GD, antithyroid drugs over 5 years with positive TRAb. Researchers made the TCR library from RNA that was extracted from PBMCs. Findings of the study overall: Persistent disease preferred TRBV28, TRBJ1-2 and TRBJ2-5. A greater number of public clonotypes (approximately 2,700) was shared by persistent patients than by new patients (roughly 880). The TCR repertoire of persistent Graves' patients was less diverse than that of newly diagnosed ones.

Source: peripheral blood mononuclear cells (PBMCs), taken when the disease was refractory, from a patient treated with antithyroid drugs. The J gene is TRBJ2-5, the V gene TRBV29-1, with D possibly matching TRBD2 (5 bases). The clonotype originates from a female donor with Graves disease. This CDR3 is CSASPERAQETQYF. DNA of the CDR3: TGCAGCGCCTCCCCAGAGAGGGCACAAGAGACCCAGTACTTC.